Shown below are 18 T cell receptor gamma chains from a single sample sequenced in a study of gamma-delta T cells after stem cell transplantation. TCRdb reran clone calling via CATT on the RT-PCR reads. The sample includes about 1,200 gamma-chain clones, approximately 65% of them seen just once. The source material was gamma-delta T cells. The receptors were sampled from a human donor. It is not recorded whose cells these are; they may come from a transplant donor.

The V and J genes are TRGV4 and TRGJ1 or TRGJ2. Assignment of the J gene here rests on matching the DNA to germline, because TCRdb gives none. Germline CDR1 EGSTGY, CDR2 YDSYTSSV. Germline trimming cut 3 bases from V and 3 bases from J; bases unmatched to any gene: 5. CDR3 length equals 13 residues. In nucleotides, the CDR3 is TGTGCCACCTGGGATCGAATTTATTATAAGAAACTCTTT. Protein sequence: CATWDRIYYKKLF.

This clone occurred a few times. The chain employs TRGV4 and TRGJ1 or TRGJ2. No J gene is reported in TCRdb; it was inferred here by comparing the DNA with germline. J gave up 6 bases and V 1 base, and 9 bases lay outside the gene matches. The length of the CDR3 is 14 residues. Germline V gene lookup returns CDR1 EGSTGY and CDR2 YDSYTSSV. CDR3 nucleotide sequence: TGTGCCACCTGGGATGGCCTCGGCGGTTATAAGAAACTCTTT. This codes for CATWDGLGGYKKLF.

The chain carries TRGV3 and TRGJ1 or TRGJ2. Assignment of the J gene here rests on matching the DNA to germline, because TCRdb gives none. Germline CDR1 VTNTFY, CDR2 YDVSTARD (reference sequence). The trim removed 0 bases at V and 11 bases at J, leaving 4 bases unmatched. This CDR3 is built from 11 residues. The CDR3 spells CATWDRPEKLF. The DNA of the CDR3 is TGTGCCACCTGGGACAGGCCTGAGAAACTCTTT.

This clone was seen more than once but under ten times. The chain links TRGV5 to TRGJ1 or TRGJ2. TCRdb records no J gene; here it was assigned by comparing the DNA to germline. Losses at the gene ends were 0 bases for V and 10 bases for J; bases not matched to a gene: 9. Germline assignment: CDR1 VINAFY and CDR2 YDVSNSKD. The CDR3 has 13 residues. This chain's CDR3 is CATWDRQGRKKLF. CDR3 DNA: TGTGCCACCTGGGACAGGCAAGGTCGGAAGAAACTCTTT.

The chain has TRGV5 and TRGJ1 or TRGJ2. The J gene, left out of TCRdb, was set here by checking the DNA against germline. The CDR3 extends over 14 amino acids. Germline V gene sequence: CDR1 VINAFY, CDR2 YDVSNSKD. V trimming: 1 base; J trimming: 3 bases; junction bases outside the gene matches: 6. Here the CDR3 reads CATWDSPTYYKKLF. The CDR3 DNA reads TGTGCCACCTGGGACAGTCCGACTTATTATAAGAAACTCTTT.

This chain uses TRGV2 with TRGJ1 or TRGJ2. TCRdb leaves out the J gene; it was filled in here by matching the DNA to germline. The V gene end was trimmed by 3 bases and the J gene end by 4 bases; junction bases not matched to a gene: 12. CDR3 length equals 15 residues. CDR1 is EGSNGY, CDR2 YDSYNSKV, per germline. CDR3 sequence reads: CATWDSQHGYYKKLF. The DNA for the CDR3 is TGTGCCACCTGGGACAGTCAACACGGGTATTATAAGAAACTCTTT.

This chain uses TRGV9 with TRGJ1 or TRGJ2. TCRdb leaves out the J gene; it was filled in here by matching the DNA to germline. CDR3 length: 11 residues. CDR1 and CDR2 (germline): GITISATS, ISYDGTV (reference sequence). V was pared by 2 bases and J by 7 bases, with 2 bases of the junction left unmatched. The CDR3, as DNA: TGTGCCTTGTGGGAGGAATATAAGAAACTCTTT. Translated, it gives CALWEEYKKLF.

The CDR3 nucleotides are TGTGCCACCTGGGAGAATTATTATAAGAAACTCTTT. Encoded protein: CATWENYYKKLF. V and J are TRGV8 and TRGJ1 or TRGJ2. The germline V gene encodes CDR1 VENAVY and CDR2 YDSYNSRV. V lost 4 bases, J lost 0 bases, and 0 bases stayed unmatched. The CDR3 consists of 12 residues.

The chain couples TRGV3 to TRGJP2. As TCRdb names no J gene, one was assigned here on the basis of a DNA match to germline. V lost 12 bases and J lost 6; bases outside the gene matches: 16. CDR1 is VTNTFY, CDR2 YDVSTARD, per germline (reference sequence). The CDR3 has 14 residues. CDR3: CAPILGLGDWIKTF. Written as DNA, the CDR3 is TGTGCCCCCATTCTGGGGTTAGGTGATTGGATCAAGACGTTT.

This clone turned up a few times. The J gene went uncalled, whereas the V gene is TRGV2. The CDR3 consists of 9 residues. The germline CDR1 and CDR2 sequences are EGSNGY and YDSYNSKV. In DNA form, the CDR3 reads TGTGCCACCTGGGACGGGCGGGTCTTT. Translating gives CATWDGRVF.

This clone was seen a single time. The gene calls are TRGV9 and TRGJ1 or TRGJ2. TCRdb carries no J gene annotation; the J gene was assigned here by matching the DNA with germline. V shed 8 bases and J 5 bases; nucleotides not matched to a gene: 12. CDR1 is GITISATS and CDR2 is ISYDGTV in the germline V gene (reference sequence). This CDR3 region has 13 residues. In DNA, the CDR3 is TGTGCCTTGTATTCACCGAGACATTATAAGAAACTCTTT. The encoded protein is CALYSPRHYKKLF.

This chain joins TRGV5 and TRGJ1 or TRGJ2. Here the J gene came from matching the DNA to germline, since TCRdb omits it. Germline V lookup: CDR1 VINAFY, CDR2 YDVSNSKD. The V gene end was trimmed by 0 bases and the J gene end by 4 bases; junction bases not matched to a gene: 3. This CDR3 is built from 13 residues. CDR3 residues: CATWDRRYYKKLF. The CDR3 DNA reads TGTGCCACCTGGGACAGGCGGTATTATAAGAAACTCTTT.

For this clone: Its ends do not fully match the called genes, so a read error is possible. The chain is built from TRGV4 and TRGJ1 or TRGJ2. As TCRdb names no J gene, one was assigned here on the basis of a DNA match to germline. The germline gives CDR1 EGSTGY, CDR2 YDSYTSSV. CDR3 length: 14 amino acids. CDR3 coding DNA: TGTGCCACCTGGGATGCTGGGGCCAATTATAGGAAACTCTTT. It yields the protein CATWDAGANYRKLF.

The chain joins TRGV2 to TRGJP2. Since TCRdb gives no J gene, matching the DNA to germline was used here to assign it. V was clipped by 0 bases and J by 6 bases; unmatched bases: 4. The V gene's germline CDR1 is EGSNGY and CDR2 YDSYNSKV. This CDR3 spans 14 amino acids. The CDR3 reads CATWDGPRDWIKTF. The CDR3 coding sequence is TGTGCCACCTGGGACGGGCCTCGTGATTGGATCAAGACGTTT.

The chain employs TRGV4 and TRGJ1 or TRGJ2. CDR1 and CDR2 from the germline V gene are EGSTGY and YDSYTSSV. This CDR3 spans 13 amino acids. The ends lost 1 base at V and 2 bases at J; junction bases unmatched: 2. The DNA of the CDR3 is TGTGCCACCTGGGATGGTTATTATTATAAGAAACTCTTT. Protein product: CATWDGYYYKKLF.

This clone showed up just a few times. The chain uses TRGV9 and TRGJ1 or TRGJ2. Losses at the gene ends were 3 bases for V and 10 bases for J; bases not matched to a gene: 9. Per the germline V gene, CDR1 is GITISATS and CDR2 is ISYDGTV (reference sequence). The CDR3 sequence is 12 residues long. The CDR3 DNA follows: TGTGCCTTGTGGGAGTTACCGTTCAAGAAACTCTTT. Protein sequence: CALWELPFKKLF.

The chain carries TRGV2 and TRGJ1 or TRGJ2. TCRdb gives no J gene; it was assigned here by matching the DNA to germline. The V gene's germline CDR1 is EGSNGY and CDR2 YDSYNSKV. The CDR3 totals 14 residues. V lost 0 bases to trimming and J lost 5 bases; unmatched junction nucleotides: 7. As DNA, the CDR3 is TGTGCCACCTGGGACGGGCCGGCTAATTATAAGAAACTCTTT. This sequence encodes CATWDGPANYKKLF.

This rearrangement joins TRGV2 to TRGJ1 or TRGJ2. TCRdb carries no J gene annotation; the J gene was assigned here by matching the DNA with germline. With 0 bases clipped from V and 12 bases from J, the junction kept 5 bases outside the gene matches. Germline CDR1 EGSNGY, CDR2 YDSYNSKV. The CDR3 extends over 11 amino acids. As DNA, the CDR3 is TGTGCCACCTGGGACGGGCACATGAAACTCTTT. Translated, it gives CATWDGHMKLF.